This paragraph covers one T cell receptor (beta chain) sequence. The record originates from a study of blood T cell repertoires in COVID-19. Assay used: immunoSEQ multiplex PCR; TCRdb lists only in-frame clones, some missing. Counted here are 30,000 to 40,000 clones, around four fifths occurring once; the ten biggest clones make up roughly 5.2%. The V segment lost 4 bases and the J segment 4 bases; nucleotides outside the gene matches: 8. The CDR3 is 16 amino acids. The V gene's germline CDR1 is WSHSY and CDR2 SAAADI. Sequencing used peripheral blood. J is TRBJ2-3 and V is TRBV10-2; TRBD2 matches at 10 bases. The TCR originated in a man aged 45-65 years with active COVID-19. The CDR3 loop is CASSVLRTSGPDTQYF. CDR3 sequence (DNA): TGCGCCAGCAGTGTCCTGAGGACTAGCGGACCAGATACGCAGTATTTT.